The 21 T cell receptor beta chains presented below share a single source sample, sequenced in a study of T cell changes during pregnancy in multiple sclerosis. Produced via immunoSEQ multiplex PCR; TCRdb's table is partial and in-frame only. The repertoire includes approximately 100,000 clones, 91% of them detected once, and less than 2% sits in the top ten. The sequences come from peripheral blood, collected before pregnancy. The receptors come from a female donor with multiple sclerosis, enrolled in a pregnancy study.

This clone was observed once. V gene TRBV30 combines with J gene TRBJ2-7, with 8 bases aligning to TRBD2. Germline V CDR1 and CDR2: GTSNPN, SVGIG (reference sequence). The CDR3 extends over 12 amino acids. V dropped 2 bases and J dropped 8; count of bases not matched to a gene: 5. CDR3 region: CAWSFSGTKQYF. CDR3 bases: TGTGCCTGGAGTTTTAGCGGGACCAAGCAGTACTTC.

The J gene is TRBJ2-5, the V gene TRBV4-1; TRBD2 matches 11 bases. Germline CDR1 and CDR2: MGHRA and YSYEKL. This CDR3 is built from 16 residues. V was pared by 4 bases and J by 1 base, with 5 bases of the junction left unmatched. The DNA of the CDR3 is TGCGCCAGCAGCCCCAGGACTAGCGGGCTCCAAGAGACCCAGTACTTC. It specifies CASSPRTSGLQETQYF.

J is TRBJ2-7 and V is TRBV9, with TRBD1 identical over 8 bases. CDR1 is SGDLS and CDR2 is YYNGEE in the germline V gene. The J segment lost 2 bases and the V segment lost 0 bases, leaving 4 bases of the junction unmatched. This CDR3 contains 15 residues. The CDR3 region has the DNA TGTGCCAGCAGCGTAGATCCGGGACAGGCCTACGAGCAGTACTTC. It encodes CASSVDPGQAYEQYF.

The chain couples TRBV6-1 to TRBJ2-7; D is unresolved. The CDR3 covers 12 residues. Germline CDR1 and CDR2: MNHNS and SASEGT. Trimming stripped 2 bases from V and 7 bases from J, with 9 bases between. The CDR3 loop reads CASSELMTEQYF. The CDR3 nucleotides read TGTGCCAGCAGTGAATTGATGACAGAGCAGTACTTC.

The chain employs TRBV18 and TRBJ1-4, with D maybe TRBD1 (5 bases). Trimming left V 3 bases short and J 8 bases short, with 16 bases between. CDR3 length equals 15 residues. Germline loops: CDR1 KGHSH, CDR2 LQKENI. CDR3 coding DNA: TGTGCCAGCTCACCCCCTGCCAGGGTTGGCGAAAAACTGTTTTTT. Amino acid sequence: CASSPPARVGEKLFF. Looking up the rest from reference TRBV18 and TRBJ1-4 gives the full variable domain: NAGVMQNPRHLVRRRGQEARLRCSPMKGHSHVYWYRQLPEEGLKFMVYLQKENIIDESGMPKERFSAEFPKEGPSILRIQQVVRGDSAAYFCASSPPARVGEKLFFGSGTQLSVL.

This clone was counted once. The chain joins TRBV4-3 to TRBJ2-2; no definite D call. V lost 1 base and J lost 6, with 3 bases in between. Germline V CDR1 and CDR2: LGHNA, YSLEER. The CDR3 totals 12 residues. The CDR3: CASSQVAGELFF. Written as DNA, the CDR3 is TGCGCCAGCAGCCAAGTAGCCGGGGAGCTGTTTTTT.

V gene TRBV4-3 combines with J gene TRBJ1-2; D call uncertain. Trimming shortened V by 0 bases and J by 1 base, and 9 bases separated the two germline ends. The CDR3 has 15 amino acids. The germline V gene has CDR1 LGHNA and CDR2 YSLEER. CDR3 in DNA: TGCGCCAGCAGCCAAGATTTGGCAGATAACTATGGCTACACCTTC. This encodes CASSQDLADNYGYTF.

The V gene is TRBV18, the J gene TRBJ2-2, with 7 nucleotides matching TRBD2. CDR1 is KGHSH, CDR2 LQKENI, per germline. The V and J ends lost 0 bases and 3 bases, in that order; junction bases with no gene match: 4. The CDR3 length is 16 residues. The CDR3 DNA reads as TGTGCCAGCTCACCACCGGCGGGAGAGCACACCGGGGAGCTGTTTTTT. It is translated as CASSPPAGEHTGELFF.

The rearrangement joins TRBV7-8 to TRBJ2-5, with 11 bases that match TRBD1. The V gene end was trimmed by 4 bases and the J gene end by 5 bases; junction bases not matched to a gene: 9. This CDR3 is built from 16 residues. The germline V gene has CDR1 SGHVS and CDR2 FQNEAQ. The CDR3 protein is CASSSRTGGGLETQYF. CDR3 DNA sequence: TGTGCCAGCAGCTCCCGGACAGGGGGCGGATTGGAGACCCAGTACTTC. Full variable domain (missing parts from reference TRBV7-8 and TRBJ2-5): GAGVSQSPRYKVAKRGQDVALRCDPISGHVSLFWYQQALGQGPEFLTYFQNEAQLDKSGLPSDRFFAERPEGSVSTLKIQRTQQEDSAVYLCASSSRTGGGLETQYFGPGTRLLVL.

The chain joins TRBV19 to TRBJ1-5; a weak D match, TRBD1 (6 bases). Trimming took 7 bases from V and 5 from J, leaving 15 bases between them. The CDR3 extends over 14 amino acids. Germline-derived CDR1 and CDR2 are LNHDA and SQIVND (reference sequence). The chain's CDR3 is CASTRQDRYQPQHF. The CDR3 DNA follows: TGTGCCAGTACCAGACAGGATAGGTATCAGCCCCAGCATTTT.

This rearrangement joins TRBV27 to TRBJ2-7, with TRBD1 matching 7 bases. V trimming: 6 bases; J trimming: 2 bases; junction bases outside the gene matches: 4. Germline CDR1 is MNHEY and CDR2 is SMNVEV (reference sequence). This CDR3 contains 13 residues. CDR3 region: CASRTGPPYEQYF. The CDR3 DNA is TGTGCCAGCAGGACAGGGCCCCCCTACGAGCAGTACTTC.

This sequence joins TRBV30 and TRBJ1-1; 7 bases are shared with TRBD1. The germline V gene has CDR1 GTSNPN and CDR2 SVGIG (reference sequence). The ends lost 0 bases at V and 4 bases at J; junction bases unmatched: 11. The CDR3 is 16 residues long. This CDR3 is CAWSVQGSFLGTEAFF. Here the CDR3 DNA reads TGTGCCTGGAGTGTACAGGGGTCATTTTTGGGCACTGAAGCTTTCTTT.

This CDR3 is CASSRRGSYNSPLHF. The CDR3 bases are TGTGCCAGCAGCCGCAGGGGGTCCTATAATTCACCCCTCCACTTT. The chain links TRBV11-3 to TRBJ1-6; 7 nucleotides agree with TRBD1. Germline loops: CDR1 SGHNT, CDR2 YENEEA. Germline trimming cut 5 bases from V and 1 base from J; bases unmatched to any gene: 2. This CDR3 comprises 15 residues. The full variable domain, rest sourced from reference TRBV11-3 and TRBJ1-6, is EAGVVQSPRYKIIEKKQPVAFWCNPISGHNTLYWYLQNLGQGPELLIRYENEEAVDDSQLPKDRFSAERLKGVDSTLKIQPAELGDSAVYLCASSRRGSYNSPLHFGNGTRLTVT.

The J gene is TRBJ1-1, the V gene TRBV30; D not certain. The CDR3 loop spans 14 amino acids. The V gene lost 2 bases and the J gene lost 0 bases, with 10 bases spanning the gap. CDR1 GTSNPN and CDR2 SVGIG come from the germline V gene (reference sequence). The CDR3 DNA sequence: TGTGCCTGGAGTCCCCTCGGGGTGAACACTGAAGCTTTCTTT. It specifies CAWSPLGVNTEAFF.

This rearrangement joins TRBV4-1 to TRBJ1-2, with D possibly being TRBD1 (5 bases). V gave up 3 bases and J gave up 2 bases, with 13 bases separating them. The CDR3 totals 15 residues. In germline, CDR1 is MGHRA, CDR2 YSYEKL. CDR3 in amino acids: CASSQYGGANYGYTF. The CDR3 DNA sequence: TGCGCCAGCAGCCAGTATGGAGGGGCGAACTATGGCTACACCTTC.

J is TRBJ2-3 and V is TRBV5-3; D perhaps matches TRBD2 (6 bases). TRBV5-3 belongs to the ORF category, with a function that is uncertain. The CDR3 contains 15 residues. The V end lost 4 bases, the J end lost 0 bases, and 12 bases lay between the germline ends. The CDR3, as DNA: TGTGCCAGAAGCGCAGGGAGGCGGAGCACAGATACGCAGTATTTT. Protein product: CARSAGRRSTDTQYF.

This rearrangement joins TRBV6-5 to TRBJ1-6; perhaps TRBD1 as D (6 bases). Germline-derived CDR1 and CDR2 are MNHEY and SVGAGI. V lost 6 bases and J lost 0, with 9 bases in between. The CDR3 has 15 residues. CDR3 DNA sequence: TGTGCCAGCAGGAACAGGGTCTCCTATAATTCACCCCTCCACTTT. This codes for CASRNRVSYNSPLHF.

V is TRBV19 and J is TRBJ1-3, with D hard to call. Trimming removed 5 bases at V and 0 bases at J, with 14 bases between. The CDR3 runs to 16 residues. Germline CDR1 and CDR2: LNHDA and SQIVND (reference sequence). The CDR3 here is CASSGLQKSSGNTIYF. Here the CDR3 DNA reads TGTGCCAGTAGTGGACTACAGAAAAGCTCTGGAAACACCATATATTTT.

This clone has only one observation. The J gene is TRBJ2-2, the V gene TRBV7-2, with 10 nucleotides matching TRBD1. The CDR3 has 15 residues. V dropped 5 bases and J dropped 5; count of bases not matched to a gene: 5. CDR1 is SGHTA, CDR2 FQGNSA, per germline. DNA of the CDR3: TGTGCCAGCAGCCCCCGGGACAGGGGAACCGGGGAGCTGTTTTTT. Translating it yields CASSPRDRGTGELFF.

The chain joins TRBV6-4 to TRBJ2-2; no reliable D call. This CDR3 has 16 amino acids. V was shortened by 2 bases and J by 3 bases, with 13 bases between the two germline ends. CDR1 and CDR2 (germline): MRHNA, SNTAGT. CDR3 coding DNA: TGTGCCAGCAGTGACACACCTAGTCTGGACACCGGGGAGCTGTTTTTT. Protein sequence: CASSDTPSLDTGELFF.

This chain uses TRBV19 with TRBJ2-1; 7 bases are a match to TRBD1. The CDR3 is 12 amino acids. V shed 10 bases, J shed 6 bases, and the junction held 6 bases outside the gene matches. Germline CDR1 is LNHDA and CDR2 is SQIVND (reference sequence). CDR3 in amino acids: CAIGDRFNEQFF. The CDR3 DNA reads as TGTGCCATAGGGGACAGATTCAATGAGCAGTTCTTC.